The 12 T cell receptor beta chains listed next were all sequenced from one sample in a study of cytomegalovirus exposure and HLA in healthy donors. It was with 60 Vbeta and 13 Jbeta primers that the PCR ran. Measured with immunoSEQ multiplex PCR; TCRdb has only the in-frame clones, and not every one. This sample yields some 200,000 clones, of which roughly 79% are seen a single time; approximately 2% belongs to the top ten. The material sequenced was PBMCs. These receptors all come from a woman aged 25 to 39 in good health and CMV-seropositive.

CDR3 residues: CASSLEGQGYGYTF. The DNA of the CDR3 is TGTGCCAGCAGTTTAGAGGGACAGGGCTATGGCTACACCTTC. The chain combines TRBV27 with TRBJ1-2, with TRBD1 matching 9 bases. J lost 4 bases, V lost 2 bases, and 2 bases had no gene match. This CDR3 comprises 14 residues. Germline CDR1 reads MNHEY; CDR2 reads SMNVEV (reference sequence).

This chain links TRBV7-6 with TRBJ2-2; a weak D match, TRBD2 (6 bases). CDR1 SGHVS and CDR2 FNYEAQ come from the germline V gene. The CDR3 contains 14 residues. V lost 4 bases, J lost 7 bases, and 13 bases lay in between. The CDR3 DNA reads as TGTGCCAGCAGCTCCCGGGACTTCGGCGGGGAGCTGTTTTTT. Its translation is CASSSRDFGGELFF.

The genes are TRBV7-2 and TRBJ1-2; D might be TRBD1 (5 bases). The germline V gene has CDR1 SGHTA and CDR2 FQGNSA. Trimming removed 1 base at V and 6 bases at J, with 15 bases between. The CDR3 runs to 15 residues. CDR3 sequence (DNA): TGTGCCAGCAGCTTAGTTCGCGGGGGGTCGGATGGCTACACCTTC. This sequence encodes CASSLVRGGSDGYTF.

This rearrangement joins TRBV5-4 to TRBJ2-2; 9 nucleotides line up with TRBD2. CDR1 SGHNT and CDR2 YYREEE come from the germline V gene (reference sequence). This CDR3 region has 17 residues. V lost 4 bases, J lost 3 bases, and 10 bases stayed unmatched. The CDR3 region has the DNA TGTGCCAGCAGCATAAAACCGGGACTAGCTTACACCGGGGAGCTGTTTTTT. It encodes CASSIKPGLAYTGELFF.

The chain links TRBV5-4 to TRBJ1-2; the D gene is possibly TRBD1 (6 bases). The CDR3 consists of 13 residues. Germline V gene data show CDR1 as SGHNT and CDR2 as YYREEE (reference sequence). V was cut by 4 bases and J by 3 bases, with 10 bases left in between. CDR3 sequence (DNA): TGTGCCAGCAGCCCTCGGACAGACTATGGCTACACCTTC. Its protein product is CASSPRTDYGYTF.

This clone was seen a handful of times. CDR3 DNA sequence: TGTGCCAGTACCGGAGACAGGCGGATGAATGAAAAACTGTTTTTT. Amino acid sequence: CASTGDRRMNEKLFF. The V call is TRBV19, the J call TRBJ1-4; tentatively, D is TRBD1 (6 bases). The germline V and J ends were trimmed by 7 bases and 5 bases, with 17 bases remaining between them. Germline lookup yields CDR1 LNHDA and CDR2 SQIVND (reference sequence). The CDR3 has 15 residues.

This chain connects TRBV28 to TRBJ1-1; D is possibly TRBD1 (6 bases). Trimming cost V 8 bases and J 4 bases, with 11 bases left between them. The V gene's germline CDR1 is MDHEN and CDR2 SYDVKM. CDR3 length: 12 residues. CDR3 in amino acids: CASLAGVTEAFF. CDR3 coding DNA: TGTGCCAGCCTTGCAGGGGTCACTGAAGCTTTCTTT.

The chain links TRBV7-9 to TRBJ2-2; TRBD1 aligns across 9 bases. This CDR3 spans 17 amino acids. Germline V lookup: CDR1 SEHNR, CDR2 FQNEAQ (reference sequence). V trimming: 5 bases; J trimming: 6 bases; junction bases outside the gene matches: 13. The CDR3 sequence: CASSEQWDREYAGELFF. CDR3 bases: TGTGCCAGCAGCGAACAATGGGACAGGGAATACGCCGGGGAGCTGTTTTTT.

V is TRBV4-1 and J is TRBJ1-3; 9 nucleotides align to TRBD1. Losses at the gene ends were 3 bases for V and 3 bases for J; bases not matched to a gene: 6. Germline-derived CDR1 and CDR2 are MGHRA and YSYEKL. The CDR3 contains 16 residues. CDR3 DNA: TGCGCCAGCAGCCAGGACAGGGGAGGTTTTGGAAACACCATATATTTT. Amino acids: CASSQDRGGFGNTIYF.

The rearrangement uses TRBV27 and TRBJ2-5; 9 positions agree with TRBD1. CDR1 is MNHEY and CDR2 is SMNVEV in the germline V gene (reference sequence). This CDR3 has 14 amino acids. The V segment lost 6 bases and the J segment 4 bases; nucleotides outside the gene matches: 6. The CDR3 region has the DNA TGTGCCAGCAGCCGGGACAGGGATCGAGAGACCCAGTACTTC. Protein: CASSRDRDRETQYF.

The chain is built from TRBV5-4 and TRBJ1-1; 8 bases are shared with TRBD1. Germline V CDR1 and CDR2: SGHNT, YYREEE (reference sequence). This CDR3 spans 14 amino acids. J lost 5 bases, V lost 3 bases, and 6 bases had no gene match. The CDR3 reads CASSSKQGETEAFF. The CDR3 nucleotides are TGTGCCAGCAGCTCGAAACAGGGGGAAACTGAAGCTTTCTTT.

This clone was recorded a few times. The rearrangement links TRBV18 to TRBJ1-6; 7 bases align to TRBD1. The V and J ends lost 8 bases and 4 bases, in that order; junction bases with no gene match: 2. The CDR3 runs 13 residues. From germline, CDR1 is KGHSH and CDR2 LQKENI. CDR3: CASAGQYNSPLHF. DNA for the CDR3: TGTGCCAGCGCGGGACAGTATAATTCACCCCTCCACTTT.